This T cell receptor (beta chain) was documented in a study of cytomegalovirus exposure and HLA in healthy donors. Notes on the study in general: In a later analysis, an Asian-associated ancestry cluster reportedly showed fewer N-insertions than the roughly 700-donor mean. The listing of 150 to 200 TCR beta chains classed them as cytomegalovirus-associated. Reports described diagnosis of cytomegalovirus status by the classifier as highly specific and sensitive.

As concerns this clone: Its antigen remains unknown.

PCR employed 60 Vbeta and 13 Jbeta primers. The data were produced by immunoSEQ multiplex PCR, yet TCRdb's version contains in-frame clones alone and is incomplete. Of tens of thousands of clones listed, over 65% are singletons. Germline V lookup: CDR1 SGHVS, CDR2 FNYEAQ. V was pared by 2 bases and J by 2 bases, with 13 bases between. The CDR3 is 15 amino acids. The study sampled nominally healthy donors, though unrecorded immune exposures were likely. This receptor was taken from a young man in good health and CMV-seronegative. The chain is built from TRBV7-6 and TRBJ2-7, with D hard to call. Sequencing input: PBMCs. CDR3 region: CASSLLEYVAYEQYF. The CDR3 coding sequence is TGTGCCAGCAGCTTACTCGAGTACGTTGCCTACGAGCAGTACTTC.